This entry features one T cell receptor (beta chain) sequence. The antigen is undetermined. The entry originates in a study of CD8+ T cells in alopecia areata. General observations from the study: Scalp and blood retained many expanded lesional clones during tofacitinib. Sequencing of scalp tissue also captures the resident alphabeta T cells of normal skin. Uncertainty about whether baseline CD8+ expansion is linked to response remains, with one nonresponder.

Regarding treatment: oral pan-JAK inhibitor, 5-10 mg twice daily. Alopecia areata patients had lesional scalp punch biopsies and peripheral blood taken from them. Sequencing relied on a cDNA template that was reverse transcribed from extracted RNA. Profiling relied on immunoSEQ multiplex PCR, and the TCRdb table lists in-frame clones only, not all of them. The sample comprises fewer than 150,000 clones, approximately 80% of which are singletons, and approximately 25% rests with the top ten. CDR3 length equals 16 residues. Trimming shortened V by 0 bases and J by 3 bases, and 13 bases separated the two germline ends. The germline V gene encodes CDR1 SNHLY and CDR2 FYNNEI.

The sample consisted of CD8+ T cells sorted from blood, taken at week 4, from a patient treated with tofacitinib. V gene TRBV2 combines with J gene TRBJ2-3, with TRBD1 as a possible D gene (5 bases). The clonotype was recovered from a human donor with alopecia areata. DNA of the CDR3: TGTGCCAGCAGTGAAGCCCAGGGTAGGACGACAGATACGCAGTATTTT. It is translated as CASSEAQGRTTDTQYF.